Below are 16 T cell receptor beta chains sequenced from a single sample in a study of T cell responses to AZD1222 COVID-19 vaccine. The data were produced by immunoSEQ multiplex PCR, yet TCRdb's version contains in-frame clones alone and is incomplete. Here the sample spans about 99,000 clones, approximately 93% being singletons. The sample in question was peripheral blood, obtained 28 days after the second AZD1222 dose. These receptors all come from an adult who received the AZD1222 COVID-19 vaccine.

The V call is TRBV10-3, the J call TRBJ1-6; tentative D call: TRBD1 (5 bases). The germline V gene encodes CDR1 ENHRY and CDR2 SYGVKD. Trimming removed 4 bases at V and 8 bases at J, with 12 bases between. This CDR3 is 14 amino acids long. The CDR3 loop reads CAISVDKADSPLHF. DNA for the CDR3: TGTGCCATCAGTGTGGACAAGGCGGATTCACCCCTCCACTTT.

The rearrangement joins TRBV18 to TRBJ2-7; TRBD1 matches 7 bases. In germline, CDR1 is KGHSH, CDR2 LQKENI. The V and J ends lost 2 bases and 0 bases, in that order; junction bases with no gene match: 4. This CDR3 comprises 15 residues. CDR3 region: CASSPDRVSSYEQYF. The CDR3 nucleotides read TGTGCCAGCTCACCAGACAGGGTGAGCTCCTACGAGCAGTACTTC.

This clone is a singleton in its sample. The V call is TRBV28, the J call TRBJ1-2; D is undetermined. Germline V CDR1 and CDR2: MDHEN, SYDVKM. The V end was cut by 6 bases, the J end by 3 bases, with 8 bases between. CDR3 size: 12 residues. CDR3 residues: CASRPTDYGYTF. In DNA form, the CDR3 reads TGTGCCAGCAGGCCGACCGACTATGGCTACACCTTC.

The rearrangement links TRBV27 to TRBJ2-1; possibly TRBD2 for D (5 bases). V dropped 6 bases and J dropped 10 bases, with 19 bases sitting between them. CDR3 length: 14 residues. The germline CDR1 and CDR2 sequences are MNHEY and SMNVEV (reference sequence). CDR3 in DNA: TGTGCCAGCAGGACTCCGGGATGGAATACCGAGCAGTTCTTC. Amino acids: CASRTPGWNTEQFF.

Of note for this clone: Different DNA sequences within this sample yield the same CDR3. The CDR3 here is CASSPAQDHNYGYTF. CDR3 nucleotide sequence: TGTGCCAGTAGCCCGGCACAGGACCATAACTATGGCTACACCTTC. V is TRBV5-6 and J is TRBJ1-2; TRBD1 is a possible D gene (5 bases). CDR3 size: 15 residues. The ends were cut back, 8 bases at V and 1 base at J, with 18 bases in the middle. Germline V gene lookup returns CDR1 SGHDT and CDR2 YYEEEE.

The chain is built from TRBV29-1 and TRBJ2-7; TRBD2 aligns across 10 bases. Germline values: CDR1 SQVTM, CDR2 ANQGSEA. The V and J ends lost 4 bases and 3 bases, in that order; junction bases with no gene match: 9. The CDR3 extends over 15 amino acids. The CDR3 reads CSVGPRSSGSYEQYF. The CDR3 nucleotides read TGCAGCGTTGGGCCCCGGTCTAGCGGGAGCTACGAGCAGTACTTC.

The chain employs TRBV7-2 and TRBJ2-7, with D possibly matching TRBD1 (6 bases). The germline V and J ends were trimmed by 5 bases and 5 bases, with 10 bases remaining between them. The CDR3 has 12 residues. The V gene's germline CDR1 is SGHTA and CDR2 FQGNSA. CDR3 sequence: CASSRQANEQYF. The CDR3 DNA is TGTGCCAGCAGCCGACAGGCCAACGAGCAGTACTTC.

The chain uses TRBV28 and TRBJ2-5; D ambiguous. This CDR3 has 15 residues. Germline values: CDR1 MDHEN, CDR2 SYDVKM. With 6 bases removed from V and 3 bases from J, the gap between germline ends came to 17 bases. CDR3 loop: CASSAIPGQEETQYF. The CDR3 nucleotides read TGTGCCAGCAGCGCCATCCCCGGGCAGGAAGAGACCCAGTACTTC.

V and J are TRBV19 and TRBJ1-2; D remains ambiguous. Germline V lookup: CDR1 LNHDA, CDR2 SQIVND (reference sequence). This CDR3 has 12 residues. V lost 6 bases, J lost 6 bases, and 11 bases lay in between. Here the CDR3 DNA reads TGTGCCAGTAGCACCGGTAGGGATGGCTACACCTTC. It specifies CASSTGRDGYTF.

V gene TRBV9 combines with J gene TRBJ1-3; D gene uncertain. The length of the CDR3 is 14 residues. CDR1 is SGDLS, CDR2 YYNGEE, per germline. Trimming pared 3 bases from V and 4 bases from J, leaving 11 bases between. The chain's CDR3 is CASSALYQGNTIYF. CDR3 sequence (DNA): TGTGCCAGCAGCGCACTTTATCAGGGAAACACCATATATTTT. The variable domain in full, with the rest retrieved from reference TRBV9 and TRBJ1-3, is DSGVTQTPKHLITATGQRVTLRCSPRSGDLSVYWYQQSLDQGLQFLIQYYNGEERAKGNILERFSAQQFPDLHSELNLSSLELGDSALYFCASSALYQGNTIYFGEGSWLTVV.

This chain uses TRBV7-9 with TRBJ2-2; 14 bases are a match to TRBD2. The CDR3 spans 18 residues. The J segment lost 3 bases and the V segment lost 4 bases, leaving 7 bases of the junction unmatched. Germline V CDR1 and CDR2: SEHNR, FQNEAQ (reference sequence). The CDR3 protein is CASSSTRLAGGYTGELFF. The CDR3 coding sequence is TGTGCCAGCAGCTCCACCAGACTAGCGGGAGGGTACACCGGGGAGCTGTTTTTT.

The chain carries TRBV19 and TRBJ2-2; D gene uncertain. This CDR3 region has 12 residues. V lost 5 bases, J lost 7 bases, and 8 bases lay in between. CDR1 is LNHDA and CDR2 is SQIVND in the germline V gene (reference sequence). The CDR3 protein is CASSPLIGELFF. The CDR3 DNA follows: TGTGCCAGTAGTCCATTGATCGGGGAGCTGTTTTTT.

The chain uses TRBV18 and TRBJ2-1; 11 bases line up with TRBD2. The germline CDR1 and CDR2 sequences are KGHSH and LQKENI. V was pared by 6 bases and J by 6 bases, with 10 bases of the junction left unmatched. This CDR3 has 16 residues. The CDR3 here is CASSPVSGRAGNEQFF. The CDR3 DNA reads TGTGCCAGCTCGCCGGTTAGCGGGAGGGCCGGCAATGAGCAGTTCTTC.

The chain has TRBV12-5 and TRBJ2-3; D may be TRBD2 (6 bases). Trimming left V 4 bases short and J 2 bases short, with 28 bases between. In germline, CDR1 is LGHNT, CDR2 FRNRAP. This CDR3 has 20 amino acids. The CDR3 DNA follows: TGTGCTAGTGGTTCAACACAAATTGACCCGGTGGCGGGGACCACAGATACGCAGTATTTT. Its translation is CASGSTQIDPVAGTTDTQYF.

Only a few counts were recorded for this clone. The J gene is TRBJ2-2, the V gene TRBV4-3; 8 positions match TRBD1. This CDR3 comprises 16 residues. CDR1 and CDR2 from the germline V gene are LGHNA and YSLEER. J was trimmed by 0 bases and V by 6 bases; bases with no gene match: 6. The CDR3 region has the DNA TGCGCCAGCAGGTACGGACAGGGAGCGAACACCGGGGAGCTGTTTTTT. As protein: CASRYGQGANTGELFF.

J is TRBJ2-1 and V is TRBV4-3; TRBD2 matches 14 bases. The CDR3 is 19 amino acids. V lost 0 bases and J lost 3; bases outside the gene matches: 7. Germline V lookup: CDR1 LGHNA, CDR2 YSLEER. CDR3 sequence (DNA): TGCGCCAGCAGCCAAGAGGGGACTAGCGGGAGACCCAACTACAATGAGCAGTTCTTC. This gives the protein CASSQEGTSGRPNYNEQFF.